The 22 T cell receptor beta chains given below trace back to one sample, sequenced in a study of glioma-infiltrating T cells. Using RNA template, CDR3s of TCR alpha and beta were amplified with iRepertoire arm-PCR. TCRdb fed the multiplex PCR reads into MiXCR, producing one record per CDR3 protein. The repertoire holds fewer than 200,000 distinct CDR3 sequences, with approximately 30% as singletons. Specimen: glioma tissue, nonneoplastic brain tissue, or PBMCs (not recorded which). These receptors were taken from a human donor with low-grade glioma or glioblastoma, undergoing nonglioma brain surgery, or in good health (not recorded which).

About this clonotype: One base away lies a much larger clone, so this may be a sequencing read error. This chain connects TRBV7-2 to TRBJ2-1; no clear D gene. Germline CDR1 reads SGHTA; CDR2 reads FQGNSA. The CDR3 is 16 amino acids. CDR3 protein: CASSLGLIGLYNERFF. CDR3 coding DNA: TGTGCCAGCAGCTTAGGTTTAATCGGCTTATACAATGAGCGGTTCTTC. The entire variable domain, with the rest obtained from reference TRBV7-2 and TRBJ2-1, is as follows: GAGVSQSPSNKVTEKGKDVELRCDPISGHTALYWYRQSLGQGLEFLIYFQGNSAPDKSGLPSDRFSAERTGGSVSTLTIQRTQQEDSAVYLCASSLGLIGLYNERFFGPGTRLTVL.

This chain joins TRBV3-1 and TRBJ2-3; D may correspond to TRBD1 or TRBD2 (5 bases each). This CDR3 contains 15 residues. Germline CDR1 and CDR2: LGHDT and YNNKEL (reference sequence). V lost 2 bases to trimming and J lost 3 bases, with 12 bases between them. In DNA form, the CDR3 reads TGTGCCAGCAGCCAAACCGTCTGGGGGACAGATACGCAGTATTTT. Translating it yields CASSQTVWGTDTQYF.

The J gene is TRBJ2-1, the V gene TRBV3-1; D tentatively fits TRBD1 or TRBD2 (5 bases each). CDR3 length equals 17 residues. V gave up 6 bases and J gave up 4 bases, with 22 bases separating them. Germline CDR1 reads LGHDT; CDR2 reads YNNKEL (reference sequence). CDR3 in DNA: TGTGCCAGCAGATCCCGGACTTTACAGGCCTCATACAATGAGCAGTTCTTC. It codes for CASRSRTLQASYNEQFF.

This chain links TRBV12-3 or TRBV12-4 with TRBJ1-2; the match to TRBD1 covers 9 bases. J gave up 6 bases and V 5 bases, and 7 bases lay outside the gene matches. CDR3 length: 14 amino acids. Here the CDR3 DNA reads TGTGCCAGCAGTCGGGGGGACAGGGAGGATGGCTACACCTTC. Its protein is CASSRGDREDGYTF.

With regard to this clonotype: Given a much more abundant clone one base away, this may be a read error. The chain carries TRBV3-1 and TRBJ2-1, with D perhaps matching TRBD1 (5 bases). The CDR3 totals 14 residues. Germline values: CDR1 LGHDT, CDR2 YNNKEL (reference sequence). V lost 5 bases and J 12 bases, leaving 20 bases between the germline ends. CDR3 nucleotide sequence: TGTGCCAGCAGCATGTGGACAAATCCACATGGGCAGTTCTTC. Its protein product is CASSMWTNPHGQFF.

The chain joins TRBV27 to TRBJ2-7, with 8 bases that match TRBD1. Germline assignment: CDR1 MNHEY and CDR2 SMNVEV (reference sequence). This CDR3 is built from 18 residues. Trimming removed 4 bases from V and 3 bases from J; junction bases left unmatched: 17. Here the CDR3 reads CASSSPTGAGVGSYEQYF. DNA for the CDR3: TGTGCCAGCAGTTCCCCGACAGGGGCAGGGGTGGGAAGCTACGAGCAGTACTTC.

In its sample, this clonotype was seen many times. V and J are TRBV4-2 and TRBJ1-5; D is undetermined. The CDR3 consists of 14 residues. The V end was cut by 2 bases, the J end by 4 bases, with 9 bases between. CDR1 is LGHNA and CDR2 is YNFKEQ in the germline V gene. The CDR3 protein is CASSQNEGNQPQHF. The CDR3 DNA reads as TGTGCCAGCAGCCAAAACGAGGGAAATCAGCCCCAGCATTTT.

The genes are TRBV7-2 and TRBJ2-7; 14 bases agree with TRBD2. Germline loops: CDR1 SGHTA, CDR2 FQGNSA. The CDR3 runs 18 residues. After removal of 2 bases from V and 3 bases from J, the junction contained 9 bases not matched to a gene. The CDR3 reads CASSLPPGLAGGSYEQYF. The DNA of the CDR3 is TGTGCCAGCAGCTTACCCCCAGGACTAGCGGGAGGAAGCTACGAGCAGTACTTC.

This sequence joins TRBV29-1 and TRBJ1-3, with D possibly TRBD1 on 6 matching bases. Germline V gene lookup returns CDR1 SQVTM and CDR2 ANQGSEA. Trimming removed 5 bases from V and 2 bases from J, with 10 bases in between. There are 13 residues in the CDR3. CDR3: CSVSQGTGNTIYF. CDR3 nucleotide sequence: TGCAGCGTTTCCCAGGGGACTGGAAACACCATATATTTT.

This clonotype was recorded many times. This chain connects TRBV29-1 to TRBJ1-2; no firm D call. The length of the CDR3 is 12 residues. V gave up 4 bases and J gave up 2 bases, with 8 bases separating them. Germline V gene lookup returns CDR1 SQVTM and CDR2 ANQGSEA. The CDR3 here is CSVVGTNYGYTF. CDR3 sequence (DNA): TGCAGCGTTGTAGGAACCAACTATGGCTACACCTTC. Supplemented by reference TRBV29-1 and TRBJ1-2, the full variable domain reads SAVISQKPSRDICQRGTSLTIQCQVDSQVTMMFWYRQQPGQSLTLIATANQGSEATYESGFVIDKFPISRPNLTFSTLTVSNMSPEDSSIYLCSVVGTNYGYTFGSGTRLTVV.

As DNA, the CDR3 is TGCAGCGTTGAAGATTCAGGGCTCACCACAGATACGCAGTATTTT. Protein: CSVEDSGLTTDTQYF. This chain uses TRBV29-1 with TRBJ2-3; D might be TRBD1 (5 bases). Germline-derived CDR1 and CDR2 are SQVTM and ANQGSEA. Trimming stripped 0 bases from V and 2 bases from J, with 12 bases between. The CDR3 has 15 amino acids.

The genes are TRBV4-1 and TRBJ1-2, with no clear D. V lost 5 bases to trimming and J lost 7 bases, with 17 bases between them. CDR1 MGHRA and CDR2 YSYEKL come from the germline V gene. CDR3 length equals 14 residues. For the CDR3, the DNA is TGCGCCAGCAGCGCGCGTCCTATTCTAGGTGGCTACACCTTC. Protein: CASSARPILGGYTF.

This clonotype was observed at least ten times. The chain recombines TRBV27 with TRBJ1-2, with a weak D call TRBD1 (5 bases). The germline V and J ends were trimmed by 3 bases and 4 bases, with 15 bases remaining between them. The CDR3 length is 15 residues. In germline, CDR1 is MNHEY, CDR2 SMNVEV (reference sequence). The CDR3 DNA is TGTGCCAGCAGTTTCGGGCCCGACAGCACCTATGGCTACACCTTC. As protein: CASSFGPDSTYGYTF.

V usage is TRBV5-5 and J usage is TRBJ2-7; no clear D gene. With 2 bases removed from V and 2 bases from J, the gap between germline ends came to 8 bases. This CDR3 is 13 amino acids long. The V gene's germline CDR1 is SGHKS and CDR2 YYEKEE (reference sequence). This chain's CDR3 is CASSLGPPYEQYF. The CDR3 DNA is TGTGCCAGCAGCTTAGGACCCCCCTACGAGCAGTACTTC. Full variable domain (rest looked up from reference TRBV5-5 and TRBJ2-7): DAGVTQSPTHLIKTRGQQVTLRCSPISGHKSVSWYQQVLGQGPQFIFQYYEKEERGRGNFPDRFSARQFPNYSSELNVNALLLGDSALYLCASSLGPPYEQYFGPGTRLTVT.

This clonotype appeared a few times. This may come from a read error, since a much larger clone is one base off. The CDR3 loop is CASSLSGDGYGDTF. DNA for the CDR3: TGTGCCAGCAGTTTATCAGGGGACGGCTATGGCGACACCTTC. V usage is TRBV28 and J usage is TRBJ1-2; D possibly corresponds to TRBD1 (6 bases). The CDR3 is made up of 14 amino acids. Per the germline V gene, CDR1 is MDHEN and CDR2 is SYDVKM.

The rearrangement joins TRBV12-3 or TRBV12-4 to TRBJ2-7; TRBD2 matches at 13 bases. This CDR3 has 15 amino acids. The V gene end was trimmed by 8 bases and the J gene end by 5 bases; junction bases not matched to a gene: 9. CDR3 sequence reads: CASAYWTSGSHEQYF. Here the CDR3 DNA reads TGTGCCAGCGCTTATTGGACTAGCGGGAGTCACGAGCAGTACTTC.

This chain connects TRBV10-3 to TRBJ1-4; 8 bases map to TRBD1. V was clipped by 3 bases and J by 6 bases; unmatched bases: 12. The germline V gene encodes CDR1 ENHRY and CDR2 SYGVKD. The CDR3 totals 17 residues. The CDR3 DNA sequence: TGTGCCATCAGTGAAGGGTCCGGAGGGACAGGAGATGAAAAACTGTTTTTT. It codes for CAISEGSGGTGDEKLFF.

Worth noting for this clonotype: This may be a read error, as it is one base from a much larger clone. The J gene is TRBJ2-3, the V gene TRBV7-2; maybe TRBD2 (5 bases). Trimming took 0 bases from V and 2 from J, leaving 15 bases between them. This CDR3 is built from 17 residues. Germline CDR1 and CDR2: SGHTA and FQGNSA. The CDR3 spells CASSLAPAGQSTDTQYF. The CDR3 nucleotides read TGTGCCAGCAGCTTAGCCCCGGCGGGCCAATCCACAGATACGCAGTATTTT.

The J gene is TRBJ2-4, the V gene TRBV19, with 7 positions matching TRBD1. V was pared by 4 bases and J by 0 bases, with 12 bases of the junction left unmatched. The CDR3 totals 18 residues. Germline CDR1 and CDR2: LNHDA and SQIVND (reference sequence). CDR3 loop: CASSTYRGRGEAKNIQYF. The CDR3 DNA reads TGTGCCAGTAGTACGTACAGGGGCAGGGGCGAAGCCAAAAACATTCAGTACTTC.

This clonotype was picked up one time. The rearrangement links TRBV7-2 to TRBJ2-1; 8 nucleotides agree with TRBD2. Germline-derived CDR1 and CDR2 are SGHTA and FQGNSA. The CDR3 covers 16 residues. J lost 8 bases, V lost 3 bases, and 12 bases had no gene match. The CDR3 nucleotides read TGTGCCAGCAGCTTTAAGGCGAGCGGGAGTAACGATGAGCAGTTCTTC. Encoded protein: CASSFKASGSNDEQFF.

This clonotype was observed once. One end of the junction fails to match germline, which may point to a read error. The chain is built from TRBV12-3 or TRBV12-4 and TRBJ1-1, with 8 positions matching TRBD1. The CDR3 runs to 14 residues. The CDR3 is CACRPQGAGTEAFF. In nucleotides, the CDR3 is TGTGCCTGCAGGCCTCAGGGGGCCGGCACTGAAGCTTTCTTT.

A word on this clonotype: A much more abundant neighbour one base away suggests this may be a read error. The chain employs TRBV3-1 and TRBJ2-7; D call uncertain. From germline, CDR1 is LGHDT and CDR2 YNNKEL (reference sequence). The CDR3 runs 12 residues. The CDR3 region is CVSSRVNYEQYF. CDR3 coding DNA: TGTGTCAGCAGCCGAGTAAACTACGAGCAGTACTTC.